This TCR beta chain was identified in a study of shared clonotypes between healthy human individuals. Per germline, CDR1 MNHEY and CDR2 SVGAGI. The CDR3 covers 15 residues. The V end lost 6 bases, the J end lost 1 base, and 15 bases lay between the germline ends. Profiled with immunoSEQ multiplex PCR; TCRdb holds only in-frame clones, not every one. The sample lists some 2,400,000 clones, around 95% occurring once. The specimen was naive CD4+ T cells sorted from blood. Subset of the sample: CD45RA+ positively selected. The chain links TRBV6-5 to TRBJ1-1, with D hard to call. The receptor's source is a man between 18 and 35 years old in good health. CDR3 protein: CASSPITAGNTEAFF. Here the CDR3 DNA reads TGTGCCAGCAGCCCTATAACAGCGGGGAACACTGAAGCTTTCTTT.